The 27 T cell receptor beta chains below come from one sample, sequenced in a study of neoadjuvant nivolumab and ipilimumab in lung cancer. Method: immunoSEQ multiplex PCR; TCRdb's copy keeps in-frame clones and lacks some. The sample lists about 18,000 clones; around 87% were seen once. Sequenced here: peripheral blood, sampled before neoadjuvant nivolumab, alone or with ipilimumab. The receptors shown here come from an adult with non-small cell lung cancer.

This chain joins TRBV6-6 and TRBJ1-1; tentatively, D is TRBD1 (6 bases). CDR1 is MNHNY and CDR2 is SVGAGI in the germline V gene (reference sequence). The CDR3 contains 14 residues. Trimming took off 5 bases at V and 3 bases at J, with 13 bases between the two ends. The CDR3 DNA reads as TGTGCCAGCAGTCCACAGGGCGGGTACACTGAAGCTTTCTTT. Amino acid sequence: CASSPQGGYTEAFF.

The CDR3 spells CASSPPGGRETQYF. In DNA, the CDR3 is TGTGCCAGCTCACCTCCAGGGGGACGAGAGACCCAGTACTTC. V and J are TRBV18 and TRBJ2-5; 7 bases agree with TRBD1. The CDR3 consists of 14 residues. Per germline, CDR1 KGHSH and CDR2 LQKENI. Losses at the gene ends were 3 bases for V and 4 bases for J; bases not matched to a gene: 5.

V gene TRBV2 combines with J gene TRBJ2-7; 7 bases agree with TRBD2. The CDR3 runs 16 residues. With V trimmed by 7 bases and J by 4 bases, 16 bases remained unmatched. Germline values: CDR1 SNHLY, CDR2 FYNNEI. The CDR3 spells CASKRGGSSSRYEQYF. CDR3 sequence (DNA): TGTGCCAGCAAGAGGGGCGGGAGTTCGTCCCGATACGAGCAGTACTTC.

The chain carries TRBV6-1 and TRBJ1-5, with D hard to call. Germline loops: CDR1 MNHNS, CDR2 SASEGT. Trimming cost V 2 bases and J 3 bases, with 11 bases left between them. CDR3 length: 15 residues. CDR3 residues: CASSEISSNNQPQHF. CDR3 bases: TGTGCCAGCAGTGAAATATCTTCAAACAATCAGCCCCAGCATTTT.

The genes are TRBV5-4 and TRBJ2-2; 9 bases are a match to TRBD1. The CDR3 spans 15 residues. V lost 3 bases to trimming and J lost 3 bases; unmatched junction nucleotides: 3. Germline assignment: CDR1 SGHNT and CDR2 YYREEE (reference sequence). DNA for the CDR3: TGTGCCAGCAGCTACGACAGGGGGTACACCGGGGAGCTGTTTTTT. Amino acids: CASSYDRGYTGELFF.

This chain connects TRBV19 to TRBJ2-1, with D possibly being TRBD1 (6 bases). There are 14 residues in the CDR3. Germline V gene lookup returns CDR1 LNHDA and CDR2 SQIVND (reference sequence). V lost 4 bases and J lost 9, with 16 bases in between. The CDR3 DNA is TGTGCCAGTAGTACACCATCAATAGGGGGTGAGCAGTTCTTC. As protein: CASSTPSIGGEQFF.

The chain is built from TRBV5-1 and TRBJ1-1; the D gene is possibly TRBD1 (5 bases). The V end lost 4 bases, the J end lost 1 base, and 17 bases lay between the germline ends. Germline lookup yields CDR1 SGHRS and CDR2 YFSETQ. The CDR3 extends over 16 amino acids. The DNA of the CDR3 is TGCGCCAGCAGCCACACCTCCGGGACGGCGAACACTGAAGCTTTCTTT. Protein: CASSHTSGTANTEAFF.

The chain combines TRBV4-2 with TRBJ2-1; D unclear. The CDR3 is 15 residues long. Germline CDR1 reads LGHNA; CDR2 reads YNFKEQ. Trimming stripped 1 base from V and 6 bases from J, with 13 bases between. The CDR3 sequence: CASSQVLGPLNEQFF. The CDR3 bases are TGTGCCAGCAGCCAAGTTCTCGGTCCCCTCAATGAGCAGTTCTTC.

The genes are TRBV9 and TRBJ1-2; D call uncertain. Trimming removed 0 bases from V and 3 bases from J, with 6 bases in between. The CDR3 extends over 13 amino acids. Looked up from germline, CDR1 is SGDLS and CDR2 is YYNGEE. The CDR3 nucleotides read TGTGCCAGCAGCGTAGACAGCTACTATGGCTACACCTTC. Protein sequence: CASSVDSYYGYTF.

This chain links TRBV9 with TRBJ2-1; TRBD1 agrees at 9 bases. In germline, CDR1 is SGDLS, CDR2 YYNGEE. This CDR3 comprises 16 residues. V lost 4 bases and J lost 6; bases outside the gene matches: 11. CDR3 nucleotide sequence: TGTGCCAGCAGCACCCGGGGACAGGGAGGGAGCAATGAGCAGTTCTTC. Protein sequence: CASSTRGQGGSNEQFF. Based on the CDR3 plus reference TRBV9 and TRBJ2-1, the full variable domain is DSGVTQTPKHLITATGQRVTLRCSPRSGDLSVYWYQQSLDQGLQFLIQYYNGEERAKGNILERFSAQQFPDLHSELNLSSLELGDSALYFCASSTRGQGGSNEQFFGPGTRLTVL.

This clone occurred a few times. V is TRBV15 and J is TRBJ1-1; D call uncertain. Per the germline V gene, CDR1 is LNHNV and CDR2 is YYDKDF (reference sequence). The CDR3 is 13 residues long. V was shortened by 0 bases and J by 8 bases, with 10 bases between the two germline ends. The CDR3 region is CATSRDLRVEAFF. In nucleotides, the CDR3 is TGTGCCACCAGCAGAGATCTAAGAGTCGAAGCTTTCTTT.

The V and J genes are TRBV6-6 and TRBJ1-2; D gene ambiguous. The CDR3 is made up of 15 amino acids. Germline V lookup: CDR1 MNHNY, CDR2 SVGAGI (reference sequence). With 2 bases removed from V and 0 bases from J, the gap between germline ends came to 10 bases. In DNA form, the CDR3 reads TGTGCCAGCAGTTACCTGTCGGTGACTAACTATGGCTACACCTTC. Translation: CASSYLSVTNYGYTF.

The rearrangement uses TRBV5-1 and TRBJ2-1; 13 bases are a match to TRBD2. The ends lost 3 bases at V and 4 bases at J; junction bases unmatched: 10. CDR1 is SGHRS, CDR2 YFSETQ, per germline. The CDR3 has 18 amino acids. The CDR3 DNA reads TGCGCCAGCAGCTCAGACATCCCGACTAGCGGGAGGTACAATGAGCAGTTCTTC. This gives the protein CASSSDIPTSGRYNEQFF.

This chain connects TRBV7-2 to TRBJ2-7; TRBD1 aligns across 12 bases. V lost 5 bases and J lost 6; bases outside the gene matches: 8. The germline gives CDR1 SGHTA, CDR2 FQGNSA. CDR3 length equals 15 residues. Here the CDR3 reads CASSRTGTGGFEQYF. DNA of the CDR3: TGTGCCAGCAGCAGAACCGGGACAGGGGGCTTCGAGCAGTACTTC. Looking up the rest from reference TRBV7-2 and TRBJ2-7 gives the full variable domain: GAGVSQSPSNKVTEKGKDVELRCDPISGHTALYWYRQSLGQGLEFLIYFQGNSAPDKSGLPSDRFSAERTGGSVSTLTIQRTQQEDSAVYLCASSRTGTGGFEQYFGPGTRLTVT.

CDR3 residues: CASRGGTGGYGYTF. Written as DNA, the CDR3 is TGTGCCAGCAGGGGGGGGACAGGGGGCTATGGCTACACCTTC. The V and J genes are TRBV5-4 and TRBJ1-2; 11 nucleotides line up with TRBD1. The germline V gene encodes CDR1 SGHNT and CDR2 YYREEE (reference sequence). The CDR3 contains 14 residues. Trimming removed 5 bases from V and 4 bases from J; junction bases left unmatched: 4.

Here the CDR3 reads CAWSPGTVTYEQYF. The CDR3 coding sequence is TGTGCCTGGAGTCCGGGGACCGTCACCTACGAGCAGTACTTC. The chain recombines TRBV30 with TRBJ2-7; either TRBD1 or TRBD2 may supply D (5 bases each). Trimming shortened V by 2 bases and J by 2 bases, and 13 bases separated the two germline ends. There are 14 residues in the CDR3. Germline CDR1 GTSNPN, CDR2 SVGIG (reference sequence).

The J gene is TRBJ2-1, the V gene TRBV30; 10 bases match TRBD2. This CDR3 is built from 16 residues. Germline V CDR1 and CDR2: GTSNPN, SVGIG (reference sequence). Trimming cost V 8 bases and J 6 bases; bases outside gene matches: 16. CDR3 residues: CAPRPRAGGPCNEQFF. In DNA, the CDR3 is TGTGCCCCCCGTCCAAGAGCGGGAGGGCCCTGCAATGAGCAGTTCTTC.

The CDR3 DNA is TGTGCCAGCAGCTTAGGAGGACAGGGGGGATTTGAGCAGTTCTTC. It yields the protein CASSLGGQGGFEQFF. The chain links TRBV7-2 to TRBJ2-1, with 10 bases aligning to TRBD1. Germline CDR1 and CDR2: SGHTA and FQGNSA. CDR3 length: 15 amino acids. Trimming took 1 base from V and 9 from J; bases not matched to a gene: 6.

The count of this clone is one. V is TRBV29-1 and J is TRBJ2-7; D gene ambiguous. V dropped 5 bases and J dropped 4 bases, with 6 bases sitting between them. This CDR3 is 10 amino acids long. Germline CDR1 is SQVTM and CDR2 is ANQGSEA. The CDR3 loop reads CSVLEYEQYF. In DNA, the CDR3 is TGCAGCGTTCTTGAATACGAGCAGTACTTC.

The rearrangement links TRBV14 to TRBJ2-7; 7 bases align to TRBD1. The CDR3 contains 14 residues. The ends lost 2 bases at V and 6 bases at J; junction bases unmatched: 7. CDR1 is SGHDN and CDR2 is FVKESK in the germline V gene. CDR3: CASSQRDSWSEQYF. The CDR3 nucleotides are TGTGCCAGCAGCCAACGGGACAGTTGGAGCGAGCAGTACTTC.

V gene TRBV5-1 combines with J gene TRBJ1-3; no clear D. The CDR3 consists of 14 residues. Germline assignment: CDR1 SGHRS and CDR2 YFSETQ. V was pared by 0 bases and J by 4 bases, with 8 bases between. This chain's CDR3 is CASSLASGGNTIYF. The CDR3 DNA sequence: TGCGCCAGCAGCTTGGCGAGCGGCGGAAACACCATATATTTT.

J is TRBJ2-2 and V is TRBV7-6; D uncertain. The CDR3 has 17 residues. Trimming removed 5 bases from V and 6 bases from J, with 22 bases in between. The germline V gene encodes CDR1 SGHVS and CDR2 FNYEAQ. The CDR3, as DNA: TGTGCCAGCAGCAACAGTCGGCTCCTAGGGCTTTCCGGGGAGCTGTTTTTT. It is translated as CASSNSRLLGLSGELFF.

This chain joins TRBV12-5 and TRBJ2-1; TRBD2 matches at 9 bases. Losses at the gene ends were 7 bases for V and 10 bases for J; bases not matched to a gene: 11. CDR1 and CDR2 from the germline V gene are LGHNT and FRNRAP. This CDR3 spans 14 amino acids. The CDR3 spells CASAGGLARYEQFF. The CDR3 DNA reads as TGTGCTAGTGCCGGGGGACTAGCAAGGTACGAGCAGTTCTTC.

In this sample, this clone turned up once. The V call is TRBV6-5, the J call TRBJ2-1, with TRBD2 identical over 14 bases. The CDR3 totals 16 residues. CDR1 is MNHEY, CDR2 SVGAGI, per germline. V lost 2 bases to trimming and J lost 7 bases; unmatched junction nucleotides: 4. The CDR3 sequence is CASSYPRLAGGNEQFF. The DNA for the CDR3 is TGTGCCAGCAGTTACCCGAGACTAGCGGGAGGGAATGAGCAGTTCTTC.

This chain uses TRBV7-9 with TRBJ2-5; maybe TRBD2 (7 bases). CDR1 and CDR2 (germline): SEHNR, FQNEAQ (reference sequence). Trimming took 5 bases from V and 6 from J, leaving 19 bases between them. This CDR3 region has 15 residues. CDR3 in amino acids: CASSPKGGEKQTQYF. CDR3 sequence (DNA): TGTGCCAGCAGCCCCAAGGGGGGGGAGAAGCAGACCCAGTACTTC. The whole variable domain, filled in from reference TRBV7-9 and TRBJ2-5, reads DTGVSQNPRHKITKRGQNVTFRCDPISEHNRLYWYRQTLGQGPEFLTYFQNEAQLEKSRLLSDRFSAERPKGSFSTLEIQRTEQGDSAMYLCASSPKGGEKQTQYFGPGTRLLVL.

The chain employs TRBV5-1 and TRBJ2-1; 9 bases line up with TRBD2. V was pared by 2 bases and J by 4 bases, with 4 bases of the junction left unmatched. The CDR3 runs 15 residues. Germline V gene lookup returns CDR1 SGHRS and CDR2 YFSETQ. The CDR3 here is CASSFSAGGYNEQFF. CDR3 nucleotides: TGCGCCAGCAGCTTCTCTGCGGGAGGGTACAATGAGCAGTTCTTC.

CDR3 sequence reads: CASSLGSGRVGEQFF. For the CDR3, the DNA is TGTGCCAGCAGCTTAGGTAGCGGGAGGGTAGGTGAGCAGTTCTTC. The V and J genes are TRBV11-2 and TRBJ2-1; 11 positions agree with TRBD2. CDR3 length: 15 residues. Germline V gives CDR1 SGHAT, CDR2 FQNNGV. Germline trimming cut 1 base from V and 9 bases from J; bases unmatched to any gene: 5.